A single sample is the source of the 15 T cell receptor beta chains below, sequenced in a study of cytomegalovirus exposure and HLA in healthy donors. The PCR contained 60 Vbeta and 13 Jbeta primers. Repertoires were generated with immunoSEQ multiplex PCR, while TCRdb's copy carries only in-frame clones and drops some. Counted here are 100,000 to 150,000 clones, almost 80% occurring once; the ten biggest clones make up roughly 1.5%. Sequences were obtained from PBMCs. Receptors originate from a female donor in good health and CMV-seronegative.

V and J are TRBV10-3 and TRBJ2-1; D is ambiguous. CDR1 and CDR2 (germline): ENHRY, SYGVKD. V shed 10 bases and J shed 2 bases, with 18 bases lying between them. The CDR3 covers 15 residues. The DNA of the CDR3 is TGTGCCACCAAAGTGGCTCCTCATACCTACAATGAGCAGTTCTTC. Translating gives CATKVAPHTYNEQFF.

The rearrangement joins TRBV7-9 to TRBJ2-7; the D gene is possibly TRBD1 (5 bases). Germline-derived CDR1 and CDR2 are SEHNR and FQNEAQ (reference sequence). Trimming took 6 bases from V and 1 from J, leaving 10 bases between them. This CDR3 has 13 residues. The CDR3 nucleotides are TGTGCCAGCAGAAATCACAGGTCCTACGAGCAGTACTTC. As protein: CASRNHRSYEQYF.

This chain links TRBV5-1 with TRBJ1-4, with D unclear. Trimming left V 0 bases short and J 5 bases short, with 5 bases between. The CDR3 contains 13 residues. The germline CDR1 and CDR2 sequences are SGHRS and YFSETQ. CDR3 DNA sequence: TGCGCCAGCAGCTTGGGCGGGAATGAAAAACTGTTTTTT. This encodes CASSLGGNEKLFF. Drawing the rest from reference TRBV5-1 and TRBJ1-4, the complete variable domain is KAGVTQTPRYLIKTRGQQVTLSCSPISGHRSVSWYQQTPGQGLQFLFEYFSETQRNKGNFPGRFSGRQFSNSRSEMNVSTLELGDSALYLCASSLGGNEKLFFGSGTQLSVL.

This clone appeared a single time. This chain joins TRBV19 and TRBJ1-1; 7 bases agree with TRBD1. J was trimmed by 5 bases and V by 5 bases; bases with no gene match: 5. Germline V CDR1 and CDR2: LNHDA, SQIVND (reference sequence). The CDR3 spans 13 residues. The CDR3 DNA reads as TGTGCCAGTAGTGTCCAACAGGGGACTGAAGCTTTCTTT. This encodes CASSVQQGTEAFF.

The chain carries TRBV27 and TRBJ2-1; 14 positions match TRBD2. With 5 bases clipped from V and 6 bases from J, the junction kept 9 bases outside the gene matches. Germline CDR1 reads MNHEY; CDR2 reads SMNVEV (reference sequence). There are 17 residues in the CDR3. CDR3 region: CASSAPGLAGVSNEQFF. CDR3 DNA: TGTGCCAGCAGTGCCCCGGGACTAGCGGGAGTAAGCAATGAGCAGTTCTTC.

This clone was found a few times. CDR3 region: CASSILPTGATPQQYF. CDR3 coding DNA: TGTGCCAGTAGTATTCTTCCGACAGGAGCCACCCCGCAGCAGTACTTC. The chain carries TRBV19 and TRBJ2-7, with D perhaps TRBD1 (6 bases). Trimming took off 3 bases at V and 8 bases at J, with 23 bases between the two ends. The CDR3 loop spans 16 amino acids. CDR1 and CDR2 (germline): LNHDA, SQIVND (reference sequence).

The chain combines TRBV27 with TRBJ2-3; a possible D gene is TRBD1 (6 bases). The CDR3 is 17 amino acids. The V end was cut by 4 bases, the J end by 3 bases, with 20 bases between. The germline V gene has CDR1 MNHEY and CDR2 SMNVEV (reference sequence). The CDR3 loop reads CASSSPRQGTKTDTQYF. The DNA of the CDR3 is TGTGCCAGCAGTTCCCCCAGGCAGGGGACCAAAACAGATACGCAGTATTTT.

The chain employs TRBV6-1 and TRBJ2-5; D may be TRBD2 (5 bases). The CDR3 has 16 residues. Germline V lookup: CDR1 MNHNS, CDR2 SASEGT. Trimming stripped 4 bases from V and 4 bases from J, with 19 bases between. The CDR3 DNA is TGTGCCAGCAGTGGGACTGATGTACGTTCCGGAGAGACCCAGTACTTC. Protein sequence: CASSGTDVRSGETQYF.

The chain recombines TRBV7-2 with TRBJ2-7; 7 positions agree with TRBD1. The germline V gene has CDR1 SGHTA and CDR2 FQGNSA. V trimming: 3 bases; J trimming: 2 bases; junction bases outside the gene matches: 10. The CDR3 has 16 residues. CDR3 nucleotide sequence: TGTGCCAGCAGCTTCCCCACCAGGGGGAACACCTACGAGCAGTACTTC. This translates into CASSFPTRGNTYEQYF.

About this clone itself: One end of the junction varies from germline; a read error may be responsible. The V and J genes are TRBV6-4 and TRBJ1-2, with TRBD1 matching 10 bases. This CDR3 contains 16 residues. Germline loops: CDR1 MRHNA, CDR2 SNTAGT. The CDR3 bases are TGTGCCAGCAGTTACTCCAGGACAGGGGGTAGCTATGGCTACACCTTC. Translating gives CASSYSRTGGSYGYTF.

V and J are TRBV4-3 and TRBJ1-2, with 8 positions matching TRBD1. The V and J ends lost 1 base and 5 bases, in that order; junction bases with no gene match: 6. Germline V gene lookup returns CDR1 LGHNA and CDR2 YSLEER. The CDR3 length is 15 residues. CDR3 loop: CASSQGAGGRYGYTF. For the CDR3, the DNA is TGCGCCAGCAGCCAAGGGGCAGGGGGCCGGTATGGCTACACCTTC.

V and J are TRBV21-1 and TRBJ1-6; no check of the table's D call, TRBD1, against the DNA was made. TRBV21-1 is a pseudogene. The CDR3 covers 15 residues. This CDR3 is CASSKRGQGMSPLHF. The CDR3 nucleotides read TGTGCCAGCAGCAAACGGGGACAGGGGATGTCACCCCTCCACTTT.

V usage is TRBV5-1 and J usage is TRBJ2-1, with TRBD2 as a possible D gene (5 bases). The CDR3 is made up of 15 amino acids. Germline V lookup: CDR1 SGHRS, CDR2 YFSETQ. Deletions cut 0 bases from V and 8 bases from J, with 15 bases between. The CDR3 region is CASSLGASTGDEQFF. The DNA for the CDR3 is TGCGCCAGCAGCTTGGGGGCTAGCACCGGGGATGAGCAGTTCTTC.

The V call is TRBV4-1, the J call TRBJ2-6; the match to TRBD1 covers 8 bases. V was pared by 0 bases and J by 0 bases, with 7 bases of the junction left unmatched. The germline V gene encodes CDR1 MGHRA and CDR2 YSYEKL. CDR3 length equals 19 residues. CDR3 in amino acids: CASSQESGTGLSGANVLTF. The CDR3 DNA follows: TGCGCCAGCAGCCAAGAATCCGGGACAGGTCTCTCTGGGGCCAACGTCCTGACTTTC.

V gene TRBV6-1 combines with J gene TRBJ2-1; D possibly corresponds to TRBD2 (5 bases). This CDR3 comprises 15 residues. Germline CDR1 reads MNHNS; CDR2 reads SASEGT. The V and J ends lost 4 bases and 2 bases respectively, with 12 bases between them. In DNA, the CDR3 is TGTGCCAGCAGTGTCCCTTGGCGGGCCTACAATGAGCAGTTCTTC. Its protein is CASSVPWRAYNEQFF.